The 25 T cell receptor beta chains listed next were all sequenced from one sample in a study of CD8 T cells in ankylosing spondylitis. TCRdb re-called the 5' RACE reads through MiXCR, storing one row per CDR3 protein. The sample lists about 36,000 distinct CDR3 sequences; 13% were seen once. The specimen was synovial fluid, either unsorted or a sorted T cell fraction (not recorded which). The source of these receptors is a male donor with ankylosing spondylitis.

This clonotype occurred many times. V and J are TRBV5-1 and TRBJ2-2; 7 bases align to TRBD1. Unmatched junction bases numbered 0, after V lost 4 bases and J lost 0 bases. The germline CDR1 and CDR2 sequences are SGHRS and YFSETQ. The CDR3 covers 14 residues. The CDR3 coding sequence is TGCGCCAGCAGCCAGGGGGCGAACACCGGGGAGCTGTTTTTT. This gives the protein CASSQGANTGELFF.

A note on this clonotype: Since no conserved phenylalanine or tryptophan closes the CDR3, a read error is the likely cause. The DNA is omitted, as the CDR3 cannot be located on it reliably, and the CDR3 follows TCRdb's listing. The V and J genes are TRBV4-3 and TRBJ2-6; the table calls TRBD1, which could not be checked here. Germline V gene lookup returns CDR1 LGHNA and CDR2 YSLEER. The CDR3 is made up of 9 amino acids, end residues included. The CDR3 is CASSQDQGT.

This clonotype showed up just a few times. This chain links TRBV5-6 with TRBJ2-7; unclear D gene. V gave up 0 bases and J gave up 5 bases, with 12 bases separating them. Per germline, CDR1 SGHDT and CDR2 YYEEEE. CDR3 size: 14 residues. The CDR3 region has the DNA TGTGCCAGCAGCTTGGGGTCCGCGTCCCACGAGCAGTACTTC. Translation gives CASSLGSASHEQYF.

The rearrangement uses TRBV5-1 and TRBJ2-3; D call uncertain. Between the trimmed V and J ends, which lost 0 bases and 5 bases, there was a span of 10 bases. The CDR3 extends over 14 amino acids. Looked up from germline, CDR1 is SGHRS and CDR2 is YFSETQ. The CDR3 DNA reads as TGCGCCAGCAGCTTGGAACATGCCATAGATACGCAGTATTTT. Its translation: CASSLEHAIDTQYF.

This clonotype came up a few times. The V gene is TRBV13, the J gene TRBJ2-7; D remains unclear. The CDR3 is made up of 14 amino acids. Trimming cost V 4 bases and J 6 bases, with 16 bases left between them. Germline V gene sequence: CDR1 PRHDT, CDR2 FYEKMQ (reference sequence). CDR3 in DNA: TGTGCCAGCAGCTCGACCGTGACCCCAGTCGAGCAGTACTTC. Its protein is CASSSTVTPVEQYF.

As concerns this clonotype: A read error may produce the germline difference seen at one junction end. The chain joins TRBV12-3 or TRBV12-4 to TRBJ2-3, with TRBD2 identical over 10 bases. The CDR3 totals 19 residues. CDR3 nucleotides: TGTGCCCGCAGTTTAGGGAGCGGGAGGGCCGTGTATGGGACAGATACGCAGTATTTT. Protein sequence: CARSLGSGRAVYGTDTQYF.

This clonotype was detected many times. This chain connects TRBV2 to TRBJ1-1; 8 bases fit TRBD1. This CDR3 is built from 15 residues. Germline lookup yields CDR1 SNHLY and CDR2 FYNNEI. The V segment lost 4 bases and the J segment 5 bases; nucleotides outside the gene matches: 9. The CDR3 coding sequence is TGTGCCAGCAGTGGCAGGGGGCGGGAAAGGACTGAAGCTTTCTTT. It translates to CASSGRGRERTEAFF.

This clonotype was counted between two and nine times. V gene TRBV15 combines with J gene TRBJ2-7; 8 positions agree with TRBD2. The CDR3 has 15 residues. Germline values: CDR1 LNHNV, CDR2 YYDKDF (reference sequence). V dropped 1 base and J dropped 2; count of bases not matched to a gene: 4. CDR3 sequence: CATSRALAEPYEQYF. The CDR3 DNA follows: TGTGCCACCAGCAGAGCACTAGCGGAACCCTACGAGCAGTACTTC.

This clonotype was seen many times. The chain employs TRBV6-1 and TRBJ1-6; 9 nucleotides align to TRBD1. Germline trimming cut 8 bases from V and 8 bases from J; bases unmatched to any gene: 7. Germline CDR1 is MNHNS and CDR2 is SASEGT. The CDR3 contains 14 residues. The DNA of the CDR3 is TGTGCCAGCGACCCGGGACAGGGCCATTCACCCCTCCACTTT. This sequence encodes CASDPGQGHSPLHF.

The chain couples TRBV4-2 to TRBJ1-2; a weak D match, TRBD1 (6 bases). Looked up from germline, CDR1 is LGHNA and CDR2 is YNFKEQ. The ends were cut back, 0 bases at V and 0 bases at J, with 11 bases in the middle. The CDR3 loop spans 16 amino acids. This CDR3 reads CASSQDADRSNYGYTF. The CDR3 region has the DNA TGTGCCAGCAGCCAAGATGCAGACAGGTCTAACTATGGCTACACCTTC.

This clonotype turned up a few times. The V and J genes are TRBV6-1 and TRBJ2-3, with TRBD1 matching over 8 bases. The trim removed 2 bases at V and 5 bases at J, leaving 3 bases unmatched. Germline CDR1 and CDR2: MNHNS and SASEGT. CDR3 size: 14 residues. CDR3 bases: TGTGCCAGCAGTGAATTCAGGGGGCTAGATACGCAGTATTTT. Protein product: CASSEFRGLDTQYF.

This clonotype has ten or more counts. The chain is built from TRBV29-1 and TRBJ2-1; 10 bases align to TRBD2. CDR3 length equals 14 residues. V shed 4 bases, J shed 4 bases, and the junction held 4 bases outside the gene matches. Germline CDR1 SQVTM, CDR2 ANQGSEA. In nucleotides, the CDR3 is TGCAGCGTTGGGACTAGCGGAGATTACAATGAGCAGTTCTTC. This codes for CSVGTSGDYNEQFF.

In its sample, this clonotype was seen many times. The chain uses TRBV2 and TRBJ1-1; D uncertain. V dropped 3 bases and J dropped 4 bases, with 3 bases sitting between them. Germline values: CDR1 SNHLY, CDR2 FYNNEI. The CDR3 covers 11 residues. The CDR3 region is CASSEGTEAFF. CDR3 coding DNA: TGTGCCAGCAGTGAGGGCACTGAAGCTTTCTTT.

In its sample, this clonotype was seen many times. The J gene is TRBJ2-2, the V gene TRBV4-2; 7 positions match TRBD1. This CDR3 is built from 15 residues. CDR1 is LGHNA, CDR2 YNFKEQ, per germline. V trimming: 4 bases; J trimming: 1 base; junction bases outside the gene matches: 3. The CDR3 nucleotides are TGTGCCAGCAGCCCTAGGACAGGGAACACCGGGGAGCTGTTTTTT. Translating it yields CASSPRTGNTGELFF.

This clonotype has at least ten counts. The chain carries TRBV7-2 and TRBJ2-7; the D is unclear. Trimming removed 9 bases from V and 3 bases from J, with 12 bases in between. The germline V gene encodes CDR1 SGHTA and CDR2 FQGNSA. The CDR3 totals 12 residues. Here the CDR3 reads CASSYFGYEQYF. CDR3 coding DNA: TGTGCCAGTTCGTATTTTGGCTACGAGCAGTACTTC.

Only a few counts were recorded for this clonotype. The chain recombines TRBV12-3 or TRBV12-4 with TRBJ1-2; D may be TRBD1 (6 bases). Between the trimmed V and J ends, which lost 3 bases and 7 bases, there was a span of 15 bases. This CDR3 comprises 14 residues. CDR3 sequence: CASSFGGLPSGYTF. CDR3 in DNA: TGTGCCAGCAGTTTTGGGGGGCTACCGTCTGGCTACACCTTC.

At least ten counts were recorded for this clonotype. The J gene is TRBJ2-1, the V gene TRBV19, with 13 bases matching TRBD2. The V and J ends lost 2 bases and 4 bases, in that order; junction bases with no gene match: 5. The CDR3 runs to 17 residues. CDR1 LNHDA and CDR2 SQIVND come from the germline V gene (reference sequence). This chain's CDR3 is CASSISRTSGRYNEQFF. DNA of the CDR3: TGTGCCAGTAGTATATCCAGGACTAGCGGGAGATACAATGAGCAGTTCTTC.

V and J are TRBV28 and TRBJ2-7, with D possibly matching TRBD2 (5 bases). The CDR3 has 13 amino acids. Trimming pared 2 bases from V and 2 bases from J, leaving 7 bases between. From germline, CDR1 is MDHEN and CDR2 SYDVKM. The CDR3 loop reads CASSLTGTYEQYF. DNA of the CDR3: TGTGCCAGCAGTTTAACCGGGACCTACGAGCAGTACTTC.

The chain combines TRBV7-2 with TRBJ2-1; TRBD2 aligns across 7 bases. Germline V gene lookup returns CDR1 SGHTA and CDR2 FQGNSA. There are 16 residues in the CDR3. J gave up 4 bases and V 6 bases, and 12 bases lay outside the gene matches. In DNA form, the CDR3 reads TGTGCCAGCAGATTCAGCGGGGCGCCCGGGTACAATGAGCAGTTCTTC. Protein product: CASRFSGAPGYNEQFF.

This clonotype has only a few counts. CDR3 protein: CASSWQGNQPQHF. CDR3 in DNA: TGTGCCAGCAGCTGGCAGGGGAATCAGCCCCAGCATTTT. The rearrangement uses TRBV7-9 and TRBJ1-5; D may be TRBD1 (6 bases). The germline V and J ends were trimmed by 4 bases and 4 bases, with 8 bases remaining between them. Germline loops: CDR1 SEHNR, CDR2 FQNEAQ (reference sequence). The CDR3 runs to 13 residues.

The sample holds many counts of this clonotype. The chain combines TRBV27 with TRBJ2-3; D is ambiguous. The ends were cut back, 6 bases at V and 1 base at J, with 8 bases in the middle. The CDR3 extends over 13 amino acids. Germline loops: CDR1 MNHEY, CDR2 SMNVEV (reference sequence). This chain's CDR3 is CASSNIGTDTQYF. CDR3 bases: TGTGCCAGCAGCAATATTGGCACAGATACGCAGTATTTT.

The CDR3 DNA reads TGTGCCAGCAGTCCAAGACAGGATTCACCCCTCCACTTT. The encoded protein is CASSPRQDSPLHF. V and J are TRBV28 and TRBJ1-6, with a weak D call TRBD1 (6 bases). Germline CDR1 and CDR2: MDHEN and SYDVKM. Trimming left V 5 bases short and J 8 bases short, with 10 bases between. There are 13 residues in the CDR3.

V gene TRBV5-6 combines with J gene TRBJ2-5; 10 bases match TRBD2. This CDR3 region has 17 residues. Germline V gene sequence: CDR1 SGHDT, CDR2 YYEEEE. V was clipped by 0 bases and J by 5 bases; unmatched bases: 10. CDR3 sequence (DNA): TGTGCCAGCAGCTTGGCATGGCTAGCGGGAGCCCTCGAGACCCAGTACTTC. It codes for CASSLAWLAGALETQYF.

This clonotype came up a few times. V gene TRBV15 combines with J gene TRBJ2-6; D call uncertain. This CDR3 has 17 amino acids. Germline CDR1 is LNHNV and CDR2 is YYDKDF (reference sequence). Trimming removed 9 bases from V and 0 bases from J, with 18 bases in between. The CDR3 DNA reads as TGTGCCACTTACAATAGGCAACCGTTCTCTGGGGCCAACGTCCTGACTTTC. Residues: CATYNRQPFSGANVLTF.

This clonotype appeared a single time. This chain joins TRBV4-1 and TRBJ2-2, with 8 nucleotides matching TRBD1. From germline, CDR1 is MGHRA and CDR2 YSYEKL. Trimming at V came to 4 bases and at J to 7 bases, leaving 5 bases not matched to a gene. The CDR3 loop spans 14 amino acids. The CDR3 nucleotides are TGCGCCAGCAGCCGACGGACAGGGATCGGGGAGCTGTTTTTT. Translation: CASSRRTGIGELFF.